The following is a T cell receptor (beta chain) sequence with its context. The entry originates in a study of blood T cell repertoires in COVID-19. This CDR3 comprises 13 residues. Germline trimming cut 7 bases from V and 4 bases from J; bases unmatched to any gene: 6. Germline V gene data show CDR1 as SNHLY and CDR2 as FYNNEI. Method: immunoSEQ multiplex PCR; TCRdb's copy keeps in-frame clones and lacks some. The sample lists about 230,000 clones; around 80% were seen once. What was sequenced was peripheral blood. The TCR was taken from a man aged 35-49 years with acute or convalescent COVID-19. The chain joins TRBV2 to TRBJ1-2, with 7 bases identical to TRBD1. CDR3: CASKTGDGYGYTF. The CDR3, as DNA: TGTGCCAGCAAAACAGGGGATGGCTATGGCTACACCTTC.